The 25 T cell receptor beta chains given below trace back to one sample, sequenced in a study of CD8 T cells in ankylosing spondylitis. TCRdb independently ran MiXCR on the 5' RACE reads; one entry per CDR3 protein. The table records 250,000 to 300,000 distinct CDR3 sequences, 15% to 25% of them present only once. Input material: blood, either unsorted or a sorted T cell fraction (not recorded which). These receptors were taken from a male donor with ankylosing spondylitis or in good health (not recorded which).

This clonotype has just a few counts. This chain connects TRBV11-2 to TRBJ2-1; 12 nucleotides match TRBD2. The V and J ends lost 0 bases and 5 bases, in that order; junction bases with no gene match: 8. Germline V CDR1 and CDR2: SGHAT, FQNNGV. This CDR3 region has 18 residues. The CDR3 coding sequence is TGTGCCAGCAGCTTAGAGACGGGGCTAGCGGGAGGGAACAATGAGCAGTTCTTC. This encodes CASSLETGLAGGNNEQFF.

This clonotype was counted only a few times. The J gene is TRBJ2-3, the V gene TRBV20-1; 8 bases align to TRBD2. The V gene's germline CDR1 is DFQATT and CDR2 SNEGSKA (reference sequence). This CDR3 has 15 amino acids. Unmatched junction bases numbered 6, after V lost 3 bases and J lost 1 base. DNA for the CDR3: TGCAGTGCTAGTGGGGCGGGAGGCCGCACAGATACGCAGTATTTT. Translation: CSASGAGGRTDTQYF.

This clonotype was counted at least ten times. The chain combines TRBV27 with TRBJ2-7, with 13 bases fitting TRBD2. Germline CDR1 MNHEY, CDR2 SMNVEV (reference sequence). This CDR3 has 16 residues. The V gene end was trimmed by 6 bases and the J gene end by 7 bases; junction bases not matched to a gene: 12. The CDR3 here is CASSPLLAGGPKEQYV. In nucleotides, the CDR3 is TGTGCCAGCAGCCCTTTACTAGCGGGAGGGCCGAAGGAGCAGTACGTC.

This clonotype occurred many times. The chain combines TRBV12-3 or TRBV12-4 with TRBJ1-5, with D possibly matching TRBD1 (5 bases). The CDR3 loop spans 13 amino acids. V was cut by 6 bases and J by 9 bases, with 15 bases left in between. CDR3 sequence: CASRGDRFGPQHF. CDR3 DNA sequence: TGTGCCAGCAGAGGGGACCGCTTTGGGCCCCAGCATTTT.

This clonotype was counted ten times or more. The V call is TRBV29-1, the J call TRBJ2-1, with D possibly matching TRBD2 (7 bases). The CDR3 loop spans 14 amino acids. In germline, CDR1 is SQVTM, CDR2 ANQGSEA. CDR3 protein: CSPTYAGAGDEQFF. As DNA, the CDR3 is TGCAGTCCGACGTACGCGGGGGCGGGCGATGAGCAGTTCTTC.

This clonotype was detected a few times. V usage is TRBV28 and J usage is TRBJ1-2, with D maybe TRBD1 (5 bases). Germline CDR1 and CDR2: MDHEN and SYDVKM. Trimming left V 2 bases short and J 2 bases short, with 12 bases between. The CDR3 spans 15 residues. CDR3 loop: CASSLGRDGNYGYTF. The CDR3 nucleotides are TGTGCCAGCAGTTTAGGTCGGGACGGGAACTATGGCTACACCTTC.

In its sample, this clonotype was seen a few times. J is TRBJ1-5 and V is TRBV7-8; 7 bases line up with TRBD1. Germline values: CDR1 SGHVS, CDR2 FQNEAQ. This CDR3 is built from 17 residues. The junction had 11 bases not matched to a gene; V was cut back by 1 base and J by 5 bases. The CDR3, as DNA: TGTGCCAGCAGCTTAGGGGGGACAGCCTCCCGGTATCAGCCCCAGCATTTT. As protein: CASSLGGTASRYQPQHF.

The chain employs TRBV7-9 and TRBJ2-3; TRBD2 matches 9 bases. Germline V gives CDR1 SEHNR, CDR2 FQNEAQ (reference sequence). The ends lost 4 bases at V and 4 bases at J; junction bases unmatched: 9. The CDR3 extends over 16 amino acids. The CDR3 nucleotides are TGTGCCAGCAGCTCCGGTGTAGCGGGAGTCGCAGATACGCAGTATTTT. Translated: CASSSGVAGVADTQYF.

The chain couples TRBV7-9 to TRBJ2-7; 9 bases are a match to TRBD1. With V trimmed by 1 base and J by 4 bases, 5 bases remained unmatched. Germline assignment: CDR1 SEHNR and CDR2 FQNEAQ (reference sequence). The CDR3 loop spans 15 amino acids. In nucleotides, the CDR3 is TGTGCCAGCAGCTTAGGAGGGACAGGGTTTTACGAGCAGTACGTC. Amino acid sequence: CASSLGGTGFYEQYV.

This clonotype was observed a handful of times. One junction end does not reproduce the germline sequence, and a read error may be involved. V is TRBV12-3 or TRBV12-4 and J is TRBJ1-1; the D is unclear. This CDR3 is built from 13 residues. The chain's CDR3 is CASNLGQNTEAFF. CDR3 in DNA: TGTGCCAGCAATTTAGGCCAGAACACTGAAGCTTTCTTT.

This clonotype was observed a handful of times. This sequence joins TRBV3-1 and TRBJ2-4; D uncertain. This CDR3 has 15 residues. Germline loops: CDR1 LGHDT, CDR2 YNNKEL (reference sequence). Trimming removed 1 base at V and 5 bases at J, with 12 bases between. CDR3 loop: CASSQGTVIQNIQYF. The CDR3 nucleotides are TGTGCCAGCAGCCAAGGGACGGTGATCCAAAACATTCAGTACTTC.

This clonotype was seen only a few times. The chain carries TRBV20-1 and TRBJ1-5; 7 bases line up with TRBD1. The CDR3 sequence is 15 residues long. V lost 6 bases and J lost 0; bases outside the gene matches: 8. CDR1 DFQATT and CDR2 SNEGSKA come from the germline V gene (reference sequence). The CDR3, as DNA: TGCAGTGCCAGGGGGGCGGAGTATAGCAATCAGCCCCAGCATTTT. Translation gives CSARGAEYSNQPQHF.

This clonotype was found a few times. The chain combines TRBV5-1 with TRBJ2-1, with a tentative D call TRBD1 (5 bases). This CDR3 region has 15 residues. CDR1 and CDR2 from the germline V gene are SGHRS and YFSETQ. V dropped 0 bases and J dropped 4 bases, with 11 bases sitting between them. CDR3 residues: CASSLEGVTYNEQFF. In nucleotides, the CDR3 is TGCGCCAGCAGCTTGGAAGGGGTGACGTACAATGAGCAGTTCTTC. Looking up the rest from reference TRBV5-1 and TRBJ2-1 gives the full variable domain: KAGVTQTPRYLIKTRGQQVTLSCSPISGHRSVSWYQQTPGQGLQFLFEYFSETQRNKGNFPGRFSGRQFSNSRSEMNVSTLELGDSALYLCASSLEGVTYNEQFFGPGTRLTVL.

The chain employs TRBV20-1 and TRBJ2-1; TRBD2 aligns across 14 bases. Trimming took 6 bases from V and 6 from J; bases not matched to a gene: 7. Germline assignment: CDR1 DFQATT and CDR2 SNEGSKA (reference sequence). The CDR3 contains 15 residues. In nucleotides, the CDR3 is TGCAGTGCCGATTCGGGACTAGCGGGAGCCAATGAGCAGTTCTTC. It yields the protein CSADSGLAGANEQFF.

This clonotype was seen a handful of times. The V gene is TRBV28, the J gene TRBJ2-7, with D possibly matching TRBD1 (6 bases). V shed 6 bases and J shed 3 bases, with 9 bases lying between them. The CDR3 has 12 residues. Looked up from germline, CDR1 is MDHEN and CDR2 is SYDVKM. The CDR3, as DNA: TGTGCCAGCAGCCGACAGGTCTACGAGCAGTACGTC. It yields the protein CASSRQVYEQYV.

The V and J genes are TRBV7-3 and TRBJ1-2, with TRBD1 matching over 9 bases. Germline values: CDR1 SGHTA, CDR2 FQGTGA. V lost 2 bases and J lost 2; bases outside the gene matches: 3. The CDR3 has 15 amino acids. The CDR3 coding sequence is TGTGCCAGCAGCTTATCCGGGACAGGGAACTATGGCTACACCTTC. This sequence encodes CASSLSGTGNYGYTF.

This clonotype was detected ten times or more. The chain carries TRBV7-2 and TRBJ2-1, with TRBD1 identical over 8 bases. The CDR3 spans 17 residues. V was pared by 5 bases and J by 6 bases, with 15 bases of the junction left unmatched. CDR1 and CDR2 from the germline V gene are SGHTA and FQGNSA. The CDR3 sequence is CASSIRARQGIFNEQFF. CDR3 nucleotides: TGTGCCAGCAGCATTAGAGCCCGACAGGGGATTTTCAATGAGCAGTTCTTC.

This clonotype has a handful of counts. This sequence joins TRBV28 and TRBJ1-2, with D perhaps matching TRBD1 (5 bases). V shed 4 bases and J shed 0 bases, with 18 bases lying between them. The germline CDR1 and CDR2 sequences are MDHEN and SYDVKM. The CDR3 covers 17 residues. The CDR3 loop is CASSSYSTGPANYGYTF. DNA of the CDR3: TGTGCCAGCAGTTCCTACTCTACAGGCCCAGCTAACTATGGCTACACCTTC.

The chain carries TRBV20-1 and TRBJ1-1, with D possibly TRBD1 on 6 matching bases. Germline V gene data show CDR1 as DFQATT and CDR2 as SNEGSKA (reference sequence). V lost 6 bases, J lost 2 bases, and 16 bases lay in between. The CDR3 spans 14 residues. CDR3 in DNA: TGCAGTGCCTACGGGGGACACGTTAACACTGAAGCTTTCTTT. Its translation is CSAYGGHVNTEAFF.

The chain is built from TRBV28 and TRBJ2-3; 10 nucleotides line up with TRBD2. The J segment lost 4 bases and the V segment lost 2 bases, leaving 9 bases of the junction unmatched. The CDR3 consists of 17 residues. Germline V lookup: CDR1 MDHEN, CDR2 SYDVKM. CDR3 coding DNA: TGTGCCAGCAGTTTAGGGCCTAGCGGGAGTGACGCAGATACGCAGTATTTT. Translation: CASSLGPSGSDADTQYF.

There are a few counts of this clonotype. The chain recombines TRBV4-2 with TRBJ2-3; D unresolved. With 1 base removed from V and 4 bases from J, the gap between germline ends came to 6 bases. The CDR3 loop spans 13 amino acids. Germline V gene lookup returns CDR1 LGHNA and CDR2 YNFKEQ. In DNA, the CDR3 is TGTGCCAGCAGCCAAGTTACTCCAGATACGCAGTATTTT. It yields the protein CASSQVTPDTQYF.

This clonotype occurred a few times. DNA of the CDR3: TGCGCCAGCAGCCCCGCAGGTGGCACTAATGAAAAACTGTTTTTT. It yields the protein CASSPAGGTNEKLFF. The genes are TRBV5-1 and TRBJ1-4, with D uncertain. The CDR3 covers 15 residues. Per germline, CDR1 SGHRS and CDR2 YFSETQ. The ends were cut back, 4 bases at V and 2 bases at J, with 12 bases in the middle.

The V and J genes are TRBV3-1 and TRBJ2-1; D perhaps matches TRBD2 (6 bases). The CDR3 is made up of 13 amino acids. Trimming removed 4 bases at V and 8 bases at J, with 12 bases between. Germline V gives CDR1 LGHDT, CDR2 YNNKEL (reference sequence). The CDR3 bases are TGTGCCAGCAGCCTAACTACGGGAGATGAGCAGTTCTTC. Amino acid sequence: CASSLTTGDEQFF.

This clonotype was seen a few times. The chain has TRBV13 and TRBJ2-1, with D possibly matching TRBD2 (6 bases). CDR3 length: 14 amino acids. V was cut by 2 bases and J by 6 bases, with 11 bases left in between. Germline lookup yields CDR1 PRHDT and CDR2 FYEKMQ (reference sequence). Here the CDR3 reads CASSLLGAGNEQFF. CDR3 bases: TGTGCCAGCAGCTTACTGGGAGCGGGCAATGAGCAGTTCTTC.

Only a few counts were recorded for this clonotype. Written as DNA, the CDR3 is TGTGCCAGCAGCCACGGCTCAGGGGATAGCAATCAGCCCCAGCATTTT. This sequence encodes CASSHGSGDSNQPQHF. The chain recombines TRBV4-2 with TRBJ1-5; maybe TRBD1 (6 bases). Trimming took 3 bases from V and 0 from J, leaving 12 bases between them. CDR3 length: 16 residues. CDR1 is LGHNA and CDR2 is YNFKEQ in the germline V gene.